This entry describes one T cell receptor beta chain. As yet, its antigen is unknown. Measured with immunoSEQ multiplex PCR; TCRdb has only the in-frame clones, and not every one. The sample lists a few hundred thousand clones, 90% to 95% occurring once. V was shortened by 7 bases and J by 10 bases, with 17 bases between the two germline ends. Germline V gene lookup returns CDR1 LNHDA and CDR2 SQIVND (reference sequence). There are 13 residues in the CDR3. These data belong to a study of cytomegalovirus exposure and HLA in healthy donors. About the research overall: The 120 validation repertoires used the same platform as the 550 to 850 first-cohort repertoires (as reported by a later analysis).

Study-wide results and limits: Some TCR beta chains (about 170 of them) were listed as cytomegalovirus-associated. Rare sequences made up most TCRs, while some public TCRs were found in many donors.

The sequence was collected from a woman between 18 and 29 years old in good health and CMV-seronegative. This sequence joins TRBV19 and TRBJ2-1; maybe TRBD2 (6 bases). The sequenced sample consisted of PBMCs. The CDR3 coding sequence is TGTGCCAGTATGGAGACGGGAGCGATCGAGCAGTTCTTC. Amino acids: CASMETGAIEQFF.